Only a few counts were recorded for the clone carrying this TCR beta chain. No antigen is known for it. Everyone who gave samples was a healthy Caucasian. This entry is derived from a study of identical twins. Whole-study findings and limits: Models predicted less out-of-frame TCR alpha sharing in monozygotic twins than was found.

TCRdb recomputed calls from the 5' RACE reads with MiXCR, one row per CDR3 protein. The sample records 410,000 or so distinct CDR3 sequences, approximately 17% being singletons. This CDR3 has 15 residues. Germline V gene sequence: CDR1 MGHDK, CDR2 SYGVNS. Trimming removed 1 base from V and 6 bases from J; junction bases left unmatched: 4. The rearrangement joins TRBV25-1 to TRBJ1-4, with 8 bases that match TRBD1. Specimen: naive T cells sorted from blood. The receptor comes from a man over 45 in good health. The CDR3 nucleotides are TGTGCCAGCAGTGAATCTGGGACAGGTTATGAAAAACTGTTTTTT. Protein product: CASSESGTGYEKLFF.